The clone carrying this TCR beta chain was counted only a few times. What it recognizes is unknown. TCRdb used MiXCR to reprocess the 5' RACE reads, holding one entry per CDR3 protein. Here the sample spans about 330,000 distinct CDR3 sequences, around 7% being singletons. The sample originates from a study of T cells after yellow fever vaccination. At the level of the study: Preparation of the low-cell-number fractions used SMART-Seq v4 Ultra Low Input.

Overall study results and limits: Abundant clonotypes from the bulk population could contaminate FACS-sorted repertoires. Reappearance after the booster was seen for most primary-vaccination clones, at more than 95% CD4 and 85% to 90% CD8.

Sequences were derived from PBMCs, sampled around 45 days after the first yellow fever vaccination. This TCR was recovered from a man younger than 35 who received the YFV17D yellow fever vaccine.

The CDR3 sequence is CASSYTSNTGELFF. CDR3 DNA: TGTGCCAGCAGCTATACATCGAACACCGGGGAGCTGTTTTTT. The chain has TRBV7-3 and TRBJ2-2; D ambiguous. CDR1 and CDR2 (germline): SGHTA, FQGTGA. The CDR3 contains 14 residues. The V end was cut by 4 bases, the J end by 0 bases, with 6 bases between.